The clone carrying this TCR beta chain is classed as medium-sized. What it binds is unknown. Sequencing of cultured CD4+ T cell DNA used the Oncomine TCR Beta short-read assay. TCRdb analysed the PCR reads with MiXCR anew, one entry per CDR3 protein. The table shows just under 2,000 distinct CDR3 sequences, with 15% occurring only once. Looked up from germline, CDR1 is LNHNV and CDR2 is YYDKDF (reference sequence). V was trimmed by 2 bases and J by 1 base, leaving 11 bases between them. The CDR3 runs to 15 residues. This sample is part of a study of vaccination and CD4 T cells after COVID-19. In the study overall: The study enrolled six male and four female convalescents, two of whom were Hispanic.

Notes on the study in general: Early post-infection timepoints were missing, and relatively few convalescent patients were studied. Clonotypes reactive to SARS-CoV-2 had a median that went up from around 20 to 38, but not significantly.

The sample's treatment: approximately 9-day PBMC culture with coronavirus spike peptide pools or control peptides (ViraFEST assay). The collection of CD4+ T cells from the unexposed donor took place before the COVID-19 pandemic (2011-2018). Under the ViraFEST approach, antigen-specific T cells were expanded with peptide pools and TCRs subsequently sequenced. The chain uses TRBV15 and TRBJ1-1, with D possibly TRBD1 on 6 matching bases. The sequenced material came from CD4+ T cells from blood, cultured in vitro. The sequence was obtained from a human donor in good health. CDR3 DNA: TGTGCCACCAGCAGATGGGACAACGGGAACACTGAAGCTTTCTTT. This encodes CATSRWDNGNTEAFF.